This T cell receptor beta chain was sequenced in a study of control samples from healthy donors and cancer patients. This table comes from immunoSEQ multiplex PCR, and its TCRdb copy is limited to in-frame clones, with some not included. The table has about 100,000 clones, about 90% seen once. Deletions cut 2 bases from V and 5 bases from J, with 9 bases between. CDR1 is SGHTA, CDR2 FQGTGA, per germline. CDR3 size: 13 residues. The chain carries TRBV7-3 and TRBJ1-2; no firm D call. The TCR sequence derives from a woman aged 45-65 years in good health. Input material: blood. The CDR3 DNA sequence: TGTGCCAGCAGCTTAGGGCAGGATTATGGCTACACCTTC. Translation gives CASSLGQDYGYTF.